One TCR beta chain is described in this entry. This record belongs to a study of cytomegalovirus exposure and HLA in healthy donors. Method: immunoSEQ multiplex PCR; TCRdb's copy keeps in-frame clones and lacks some. The sample yields roughly 240,000 clones, around nine tenths seen once. Germline CDR1 and CDR2: SGHAT and FQNNGV. Trimming took off 5 bases at V and 7 bases at J, with 21 bases between the two ends. The CDR3 totals 15 residues. Donors were drawn from the approximately 110-subject validation cohort, separate from the approximately 680-subject first cohort. Sequencing was performed on PBMCs. The J gene is TRBJ2-7, the V gene TRBV11-2; D may be TRBD2 (7 bases). This TCR derives from a young man in good health and CMV-seronegative. The CDR3 DNA sequence: TGTGCCAGCAGCCGAACGATGGGGGGGCCCCAGGAGCAGTACTTC. Translating it yields CASSRTMGGPQEQYF.